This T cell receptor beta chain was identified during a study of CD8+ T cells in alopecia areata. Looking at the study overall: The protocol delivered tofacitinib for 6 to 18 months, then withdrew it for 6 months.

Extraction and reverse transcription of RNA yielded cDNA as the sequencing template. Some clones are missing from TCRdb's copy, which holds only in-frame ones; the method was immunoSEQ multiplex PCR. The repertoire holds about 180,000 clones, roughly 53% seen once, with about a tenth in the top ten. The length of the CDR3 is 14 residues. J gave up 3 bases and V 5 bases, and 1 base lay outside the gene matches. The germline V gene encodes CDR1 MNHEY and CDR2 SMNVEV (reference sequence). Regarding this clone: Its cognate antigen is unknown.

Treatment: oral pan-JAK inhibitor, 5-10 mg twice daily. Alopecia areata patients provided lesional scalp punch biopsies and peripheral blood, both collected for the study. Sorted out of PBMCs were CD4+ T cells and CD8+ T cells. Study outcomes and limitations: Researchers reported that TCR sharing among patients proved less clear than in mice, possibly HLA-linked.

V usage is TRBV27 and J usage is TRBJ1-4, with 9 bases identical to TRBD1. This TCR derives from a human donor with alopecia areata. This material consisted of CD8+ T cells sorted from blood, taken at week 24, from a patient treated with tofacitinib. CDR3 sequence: CASSGTGSNEKLFF. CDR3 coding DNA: TGTGCCAGCAGTGGGACAGGGTCTAATGAAAAACTGTTTTTT.